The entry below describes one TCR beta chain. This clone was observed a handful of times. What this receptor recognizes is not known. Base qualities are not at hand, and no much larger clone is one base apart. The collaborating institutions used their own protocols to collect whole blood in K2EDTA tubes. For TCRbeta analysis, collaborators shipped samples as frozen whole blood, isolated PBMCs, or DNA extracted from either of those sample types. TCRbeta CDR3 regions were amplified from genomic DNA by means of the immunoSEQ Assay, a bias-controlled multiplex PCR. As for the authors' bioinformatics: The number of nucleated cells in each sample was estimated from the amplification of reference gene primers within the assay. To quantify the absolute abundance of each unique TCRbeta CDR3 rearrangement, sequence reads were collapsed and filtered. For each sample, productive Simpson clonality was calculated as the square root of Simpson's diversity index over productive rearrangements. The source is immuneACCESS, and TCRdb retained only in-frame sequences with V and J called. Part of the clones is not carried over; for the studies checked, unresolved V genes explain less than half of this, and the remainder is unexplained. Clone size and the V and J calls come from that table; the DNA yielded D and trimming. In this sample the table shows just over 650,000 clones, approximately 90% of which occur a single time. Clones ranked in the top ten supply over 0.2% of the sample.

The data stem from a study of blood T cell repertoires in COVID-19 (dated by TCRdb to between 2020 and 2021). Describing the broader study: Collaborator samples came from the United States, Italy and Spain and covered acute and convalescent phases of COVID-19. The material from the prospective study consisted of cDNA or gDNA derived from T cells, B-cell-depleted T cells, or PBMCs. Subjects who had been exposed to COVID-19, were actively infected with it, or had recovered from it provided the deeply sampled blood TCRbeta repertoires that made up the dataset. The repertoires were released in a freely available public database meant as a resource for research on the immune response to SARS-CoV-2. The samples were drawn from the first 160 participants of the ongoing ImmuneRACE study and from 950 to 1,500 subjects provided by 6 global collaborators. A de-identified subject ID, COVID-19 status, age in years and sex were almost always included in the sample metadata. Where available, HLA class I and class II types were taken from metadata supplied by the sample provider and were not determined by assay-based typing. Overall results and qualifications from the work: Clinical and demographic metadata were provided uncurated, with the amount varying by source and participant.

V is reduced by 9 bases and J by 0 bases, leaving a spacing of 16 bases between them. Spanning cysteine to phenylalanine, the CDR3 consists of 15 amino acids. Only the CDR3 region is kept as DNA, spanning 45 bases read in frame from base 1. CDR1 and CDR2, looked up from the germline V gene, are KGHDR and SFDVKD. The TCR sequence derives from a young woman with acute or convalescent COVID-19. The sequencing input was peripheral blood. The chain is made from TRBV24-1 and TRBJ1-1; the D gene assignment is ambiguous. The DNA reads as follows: TGTGCCACCGCGTCGGGGAAGGGCTTGAACACTGAAGCTTTCTTT. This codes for CATASGKGLNTEAFF.